The entry below gives a single TCR beta chain sequence along with its context. Antigen unknown. PCR employed 60 Vbeta and 13 Jbeta primers. Sequencing used immunoSEQ multiplex PCR; TCRdb keeps in-frame clones, though not all of them. Among 40,000 or so clones listed, 76% were seen once. The CDR3 length is 16 residues. The germline gives CDR1 LNHDA, CDR2 SQIVND (reference sequence). The ends lost 3 bases at V and 4 bases at J; junction bases unmatched: 7. This record comes from a study of cytomegalovirus exposure and HLA in healthy donors. Study-wide results and limits: Cytomegalovirus association was assigned to around 150 TCR beta chains.

This chain joins TRBV19 and TRBJ1-5, with TRBD1 identical over 9 bases. The sequencing input was PBMCs. This TCR was sampled from a woman younger than 45 in good health and CMV-seropositive. CDR3 bases: TGTGCCAGTAGTATCAGGGGGACAGGGTTTAATCAGCCCCAGCATTTT. Translated: CASSIRGTGFNQPQHF.